These T cell receptor beta chains were read from a single sample in a study of T cells after posttransplantation cyclophosphamide. The protocol was immunoSEQ multiplex PCR, while the TCRdb copy is restricted to in-frame clones and leaves out a portion. Observed in the sample are roughly 32,000 clones, none of them singletons. Material for sequencing was PBMCs. The source of these receptors is a woman aged 30 to 39 in good health and a related stem cell transplant donor. Both conserved end residues are part of each CDR3.

TRBJ2-1 TRBV15 16 CATSRDQAGLYNEQFF
TRBJ2-1 TRBV12-3/TRBV12-4 15 CASSLVRGRGNEQFF
TRBJ1-3 TRBV11-3 14 CASSRGISGNTIYF
TRBJ1-2 TRBV19 16 CASNQDSRLANYGYTF
TRBJ2-7 TRBV6-2/TRBV6-3 15 CASRVLGQGNYEQYF
TRBJ2-5 TRBV5-1 16 CASSLLPPSNQETQYF
TRBJ1-1 TRBV4-3 14 CASSQDYRDTEAFF
TRBJ1-4 TRBV18 16 CASSTFPGETNEKLFF
TRBJ2-7 TRBV2 13 CASIRSQGVEQYF
TRBJ2-7 TRBV9 14 CASSVAGLVSEQYF
TRBJ1-1 TRBV27 15 CASSTRPRGIAEAFF
TRBJ1-5 TRBV6-6 16 CASSYHTPGVNQPQHF
TRBJ2-1 TRBV11-2 14 CASSFLGAYNEQFF
TRBJ2-3 TRBV7-2 15 CASSSQGSRADTQYF
TRBJ2-2 TRBV6-5 15 CASSSVGQGDRELFF
TRBJ2-1 TRBV24-1 17 CATSDIAPTFRQGEQFF
TRBJ1-5 TRBV28 16 CASSLNPRGGDEAQHF
TRBJ1-4 TRBV19 15 CASSTSGTGNEKLFF
TRBJ2-1 TRBV13 17 CASSPSNSGGAGNEQFF
TRBJ2-7 TRBV6-2/TRBV6-3 15 CASSAAGRGPYEQYF
TRBJ2-2 TRBV14 15 CASSRTGINTGELFF
TRBJ2-3 TRBV7-9 14 CASSLGDFTDTQYF
TRBJ1-2 TRBV5-1 15 CASSPRDRGRSGYTF
TRBJ1-1 TRBV2 12 CASSSGFTEAFF
TRBJ1-2 TRBV24-1 13 CATSDRGGVGYTF
TRBJ1-6 TRBV7-2 15 CASSLVGGGSSPLHF
TRBJ2-3 TRBV12-3/TRBV12-4 15 CASSLRGGWTDTQYF
TRBJ1-1 TRBV10-3 14 CAISESKRVTEAFF
TRBJ1-4 TRBV6-6 15 CASSYSGGQNEKLFF
TRBJ1-1 TRBV18 12 CASSSRGTEAFF
TRBJ1-2 TRBV19 16 CASARGGARGVLGYTF
TRBJ1-5 TRBV10-3 15 CAISESKTVDQPQHF
TRBJ2-5 TRBV6-2/TRBV6-3 19 CASSYTSGGSLIVLQTQYF
TRBJ1-6 TRBV25-1 14 CASRGRTGTSPLHF
TRBJ2-3 TRBV5-1 13 CASQSGGGDTQYF
TRBJ2-7 TRBV7-9 15 CASSTPQGISYEQYF
TRBJ2-3 TRBV29-1 13 CSVESRGPDTQYF
TRBJ2-1 TRBV4-3 12 CASSHLGAEQFF
TRBJ2-7 TRBV28 17 CASSSPYRDRGAYEQYF
TRBJ2-1 TRBV19 15 CASASTGNAYNEQFF
TRBJ1-2 TRBV12-3/TRBV12-4 16 CASSLRVGATHYGYTF
TRBJ2-2 TRBV12-3/TRBV12-4 16 CASSLVGQVAPGELFF
TRBJ2-3 TRBV7-2 17 CASSLGRWRGRTDTQYF
TRBJ1-6 TRBV9 15 CASRGGAGRNSPLHF
TRBJ2-5 TRBV19 15 CASSISPQGQETQYF
TRBJ1-1 TRBV10-3 14 CAISYTGGNTEAFF
TRBJ2-7 TRBV7-8 14 CASSLEGQGREQYF
TRBJ2-7 TRBV12-3/TRBV12-4 14 CASRLQGRLSEQYF
TRBJ1-5 TRBV10-2 14 CASRVGTDNQPQHF
TRBJ1-1 TRBV5-1 15 CASSFSGGLNTEAFF
TRBJ2-5 TRBV5-6 14 CASSFGGAQETQYF
TRBJ2-2 TRBV2 13 CASSGQRGGELFF
TRBJ1-5 TRBV10-2 13 CASSLGARQPQHF
TRBJ2-5 TRBV7-9 13 CASSGQGSETQYF